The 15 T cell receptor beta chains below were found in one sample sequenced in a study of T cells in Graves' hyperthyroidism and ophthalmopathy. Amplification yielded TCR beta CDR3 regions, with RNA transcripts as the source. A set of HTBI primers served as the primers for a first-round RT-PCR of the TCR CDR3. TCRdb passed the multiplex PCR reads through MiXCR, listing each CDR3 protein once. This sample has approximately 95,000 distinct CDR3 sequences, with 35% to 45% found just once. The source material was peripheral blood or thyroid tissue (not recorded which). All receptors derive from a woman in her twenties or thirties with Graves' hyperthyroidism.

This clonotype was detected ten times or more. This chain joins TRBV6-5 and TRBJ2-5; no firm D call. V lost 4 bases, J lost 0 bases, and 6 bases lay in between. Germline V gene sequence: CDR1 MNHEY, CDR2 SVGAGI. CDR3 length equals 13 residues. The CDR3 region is CASSSPYQETQYF. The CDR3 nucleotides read TGTGCCAGCAGTTCCCCGTACCAAGAGACCCAGTACTTC.

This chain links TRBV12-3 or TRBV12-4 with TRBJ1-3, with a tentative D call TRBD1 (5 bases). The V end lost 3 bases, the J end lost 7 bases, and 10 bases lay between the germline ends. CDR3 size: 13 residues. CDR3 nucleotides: TGTGCCAGCAGTTTGGGGCAGTTGAACACCATATATTTT. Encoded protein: CASSLGQLNTIYF.

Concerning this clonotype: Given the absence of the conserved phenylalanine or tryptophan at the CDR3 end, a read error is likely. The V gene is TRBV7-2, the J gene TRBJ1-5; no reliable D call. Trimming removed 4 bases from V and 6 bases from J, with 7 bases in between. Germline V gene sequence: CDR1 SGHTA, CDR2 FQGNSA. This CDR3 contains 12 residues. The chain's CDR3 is CASSSVAQPQHS. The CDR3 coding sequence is TGTGCCAGCAGCTCAGTTGCTCAGCCCCAGCATTCT.

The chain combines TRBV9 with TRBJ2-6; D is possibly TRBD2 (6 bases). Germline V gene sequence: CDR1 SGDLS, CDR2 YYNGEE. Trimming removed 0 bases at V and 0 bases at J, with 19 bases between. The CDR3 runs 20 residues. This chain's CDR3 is CASSVGPGTEGSSGANVLTF. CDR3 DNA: TGTGCCAGCAGCGTAGGGCCGGGGACTGAGGGCAGCTCTGGGGCCAACGTCCTGACTTTC.

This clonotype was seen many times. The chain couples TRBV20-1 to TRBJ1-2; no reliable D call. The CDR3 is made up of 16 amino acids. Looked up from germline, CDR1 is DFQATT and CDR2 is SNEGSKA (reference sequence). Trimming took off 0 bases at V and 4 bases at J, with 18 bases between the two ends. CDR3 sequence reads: CSARDSVSRLIYGYTF. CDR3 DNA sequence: TGCAGTGCTAGAGATTCCGTCAGCCGATTAATCTATGGCTACACCTTC.

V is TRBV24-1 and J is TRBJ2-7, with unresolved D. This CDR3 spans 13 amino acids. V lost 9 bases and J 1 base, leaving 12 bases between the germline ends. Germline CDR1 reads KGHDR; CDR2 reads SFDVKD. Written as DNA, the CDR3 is TGTGCCACCGAGGACGTGGTGTCCTACGAGCAGTACTTC. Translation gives CATEDVVSYEQYF.

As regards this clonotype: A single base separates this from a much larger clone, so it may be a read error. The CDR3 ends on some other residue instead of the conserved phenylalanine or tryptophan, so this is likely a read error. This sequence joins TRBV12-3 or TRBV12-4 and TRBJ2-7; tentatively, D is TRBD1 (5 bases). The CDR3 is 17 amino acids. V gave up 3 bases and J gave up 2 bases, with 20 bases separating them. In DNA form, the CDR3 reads TGTGCCAGCAGTTTTTTAAGAACAGGCGAAGGACCCTACGAGCAGTACCTC. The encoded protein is CASSFLRTGEGPYEQYL.

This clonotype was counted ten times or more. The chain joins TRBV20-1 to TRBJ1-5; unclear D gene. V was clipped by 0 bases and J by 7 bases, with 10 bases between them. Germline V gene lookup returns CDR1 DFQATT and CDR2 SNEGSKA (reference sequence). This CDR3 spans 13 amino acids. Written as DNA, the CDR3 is TGCAGTGCTAGAGAATGGGGAAACCAGCCCCAGCATTTT. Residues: CSAREWGNQPQHF.

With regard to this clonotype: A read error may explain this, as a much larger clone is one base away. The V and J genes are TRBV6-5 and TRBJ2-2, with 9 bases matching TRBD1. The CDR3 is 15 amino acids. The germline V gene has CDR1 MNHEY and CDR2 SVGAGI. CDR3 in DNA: TGTGCCTGCAGGGAGGGACAGGGCCCCACCGGGGAGCTGTTTTTT. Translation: CACREGQGPTGELFF.

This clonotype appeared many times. CDR3 nucleotides: TGCAGTGCGCCCGACGCAGGGGGCACTGAAGCTTTCTTT. It translates to CSAPDAGGTEAFF. The J gene is TRBJ1-1, the V gene TRBV20-1; 7 nucleotides align to TRBD1. CDR3 size: 13 residues. J lost 4 bases, V lost 6 bases, and 8 bases had no gene match. Germline V gene data show CDR1 as DFQATT and CDR2 as SNEGSKA (reference sequence).

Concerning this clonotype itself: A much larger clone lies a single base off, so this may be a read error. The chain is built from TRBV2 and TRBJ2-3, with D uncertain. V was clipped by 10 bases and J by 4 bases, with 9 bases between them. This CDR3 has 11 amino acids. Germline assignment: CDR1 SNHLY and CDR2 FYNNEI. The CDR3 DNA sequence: TGTGCCAACGGCCTGGCAGATACGCAGTATTTT. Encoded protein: CANGLADTQYF.

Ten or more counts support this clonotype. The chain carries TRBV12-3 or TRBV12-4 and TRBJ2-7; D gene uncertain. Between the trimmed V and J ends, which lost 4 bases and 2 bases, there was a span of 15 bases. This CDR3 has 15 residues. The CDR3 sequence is CASSYRPEVAYEQYF. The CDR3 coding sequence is TGTGCCAGCAGTTACCGTCCCGAGGTAGCCTACGAGCAGTACTTC.

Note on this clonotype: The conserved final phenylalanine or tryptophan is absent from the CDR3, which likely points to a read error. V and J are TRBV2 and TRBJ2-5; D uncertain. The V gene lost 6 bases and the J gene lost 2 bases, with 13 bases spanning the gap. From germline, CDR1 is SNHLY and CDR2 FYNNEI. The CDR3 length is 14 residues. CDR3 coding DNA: TGTGCCAGCAGGGCGTCGCAGCCTCAAGAGACCCAGTACCCC. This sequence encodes CASRASQPQETQYP.

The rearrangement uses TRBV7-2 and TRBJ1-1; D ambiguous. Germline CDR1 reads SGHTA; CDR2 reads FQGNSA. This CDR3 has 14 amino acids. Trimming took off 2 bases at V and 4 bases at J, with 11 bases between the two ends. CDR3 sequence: CASSLRDPPTEAFF. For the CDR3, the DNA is TGTGCCAGCAGCTTACGAGATCCGCCCACTGAAGCTTTCTTT. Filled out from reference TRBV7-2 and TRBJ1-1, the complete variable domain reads GAGVSQSPSNKVTEKGKDVELRCDPISGHTALYWYRQSLGQGLEFLIYFQGNSAPDKSGLPSDRFSAERTGGSVSTLTIQRTQQEDSAVYLCASSLRDPPTEAFFGQGTRLTVV.

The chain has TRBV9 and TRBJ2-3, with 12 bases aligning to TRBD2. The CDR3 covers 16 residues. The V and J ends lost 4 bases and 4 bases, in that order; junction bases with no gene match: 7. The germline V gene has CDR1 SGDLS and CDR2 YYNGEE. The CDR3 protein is CASSTGLAGRADTQYF. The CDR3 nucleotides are TGTGCCAGCAGCACCGGACTAGCGGGAAGGGCAGATACGCAGTATTTT. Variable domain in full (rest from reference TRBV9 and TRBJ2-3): DSGVTQTPKHLITATGQRVTLRCSPRSGDLSVYWYQQSLDQGLQFLIQYYNGEERAKGNILERFSAQQFPDLHSELNLSSLELGDSALYFCASSTGLAGRADTQYFGPGTRLTVL.